These 4 T cell receptor beta chains were all obtained from the same sample, sequenced in a study of cytomegalovirus exposure and HLA in healthy donors. PCR used 60 Vbeta primers and 13 Jbeta primers. This table comes from immunoSEQ multiplex PCR, and its TCRdb copy is limited to in-frame clones, with some not included. The data show more than 150,000 clones, around 75% seen once. The sequenced sample was PBMCs. The receptors were gathered from a middle-aged man in good health and CMV-seropositive.

The DNA for the CDR3 is TGTGCCAGCAGTTTCGGTAGCCTCAATGGCTACACCTTC. Translating it yields CASSFGSLNGYTF. V gene TRBV27 combines with J gene TRBJ1-2; D is unresolved. There are 13 residues in the CDR3. V lost 3 bases and J 6 bases, leaving 11 bases between the germline ends. The germline gives CDR1 MNHEY, CDR2 SMNVEV (reference sequence).

The chain employs TRBV19 and TRBJ1-6, with 10 bases lining up with TRBD1. The V gene end was trimmed by 5 bases and the J gene end by 7 bases; junction bases not matched to a gene: 8. Germline CDR1 LNHDA, CDR2 SQIVND (reference sequence). The CDR3 totals 16 residues. The CDR3 coding sequence is TGTGCCAGTAGTCTCCCACGGGGACAGGGGAATTCACCCCTCCACTTT. It specifies CASSLPRGQGNSPLHF.

This rearrangement joins TRBV5-1 to TRBJ1-1, with D hard to call. Trimming pared 4 bases from V and 4 bases from J, leaving 8 bases between. This CDR3 has 12 residues. The germline V gene encodes CDR1 SGHRS and CDR2 YFSETQ. DNA of the CDR3: TGCGCCAGCAGCCCAGGAGGCACTGAAGCTTTCTTT. Protein product: CASSPGGTEAFF.

The chain employs TRBV25-1 and TRBJ1-1; D call uncertain. From germline, CDR1 is MGHDK and CDR2 SYGVNS. This CDR3 comprises 15 residues. V was cut by 3 bases and J by 1 base, with 12 bases left in between. The CDR3 DNA sequence: TGTGCCAGCAGTGACAGCCCCTCGGGGAACACTGAAGCTTTCTTT. This encodes CASSDSPSGNTEAFF.